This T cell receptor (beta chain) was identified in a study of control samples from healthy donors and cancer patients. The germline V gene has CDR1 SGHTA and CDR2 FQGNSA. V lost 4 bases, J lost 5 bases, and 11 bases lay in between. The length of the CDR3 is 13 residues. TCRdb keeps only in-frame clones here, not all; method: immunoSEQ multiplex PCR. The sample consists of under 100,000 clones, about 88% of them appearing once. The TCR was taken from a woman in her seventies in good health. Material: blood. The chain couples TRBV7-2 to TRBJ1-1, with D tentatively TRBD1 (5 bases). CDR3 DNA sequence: TGTGCCAGCAGCTCCGCAGGGAGGACTGAAGCTTTCTTT. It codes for CASSSAGRTEAFF.